Below are 29 T cell receptor beta chains sequenced from a single sample in a study of cytomegalovirus exposure and HLA in healthy donors. The study ran its PCR with 60 Vbeta and 13 Jbeta primers. Assay used: immunoSEQ multiplex PCR; TCRdb lists only in-frame clones, some missing. There are 60,000 to 85,000 clones in the sample; about 70% occur only once, and roughly 12% lies in the top ten. Sequenced sample: PBMCs. Every receptor here comes from a male donor in good health and CMV-seropositive.

The chain links TRBV15 to TRBJ1-6; perhaps TRBD1 as D (5 bases). Trimming stripped 0 bases from V and 8 bases from J, with 14 bases between. The CDR3 length is 16 residues. Germline V gives CDR1 LNHNV, CDR2 YYDKDF (reference sequence). For the CDR3, the DNA is TGTGCCACCAGCAGAGAGCGACAGCGAGGCCATTCACCCCTCCACTTT. Its protein product is CATSRERQRGHSPLHF.

V is TRBV5-5 and J is TRBJ1-4, with 10 bases identical to TRBD1. CDR3 size: 14 residues. The V and J ends lost 5 bases and 5 bases, in that order; junction bases with no gene match: 3. The germline V gene encodes CDR1 SGHKS and CDR2 YYEKEE (reference sequence). The CDR3 here is CASRQGQGNEKLFF. In DNA form, the CDR3 reads TGTGCCAGCAGGCAGGGACAGGGGAATGAAAAACTGTTTTTT.

The chain has TRBV4-1 and TRBJ2-7, with a weak D call TRBD1 (5 bases). V shed 0 bases and J shed 3 bases, with 6 bases lying between them. The CDR3 is made up of 13 amino acids. Germline CDR1 MGHRA, CDR2 YSYEKL. The CDR3 loop reads CASSQDRVYEQYF. DNA for the CDR3: TGCGCCAGCAGCCAAGACAGGGTCTACGAGCAGTACTTC.

The chain links TRBV30 to TRBJ1-5; TRBD1 is a possible D gene (5 bases). Germline V gene data show CDR1 as GTSNPN and CDR2 as SVGIG (reference sequence). The CDR3 has 14 amino acids. Deletions cut 2 bases from V and 0 bases from J, with 8 bases between. Here the CDR3 reads CAWSPGHSNQPQHF. In nucleotides, the CDR3 is TGTGCCTGGAGTCCAGGGCATAGCAATCAGCCCCAGCATTTT.

This chain connects TRBV2 to TRBJ1-1; D is undetermined. This CDR3 spans 13 amino acids. From germline, CDR1 is SNHLY and CDR2 FYNNEI. V was trimmed by 3 bases and J by 1 base, leaving 6 bases between them. The CDR3 coding sequence is TGTGCCAGCAGTGATTACGGGAACACTGAAGCTTTCTTT. Amino acid sequence: CASSDYGNTEAFF.

The chain couples TRBV28 to TRBJ2-5; D possibly corresponds to TRBD1 (7 bases). This CDR3 comprises 15 residues. CDR1 and CDR2 (germline): MDHEN, SYDVKM. The germline V and J ends were trimmed by 7 bases and 5 bases, with 20 bases remaining between them. The DNA of the CDR3 is TGTGCCAGCAACTTAGGTCAGGGGGGCCTCGAGACCCAGTACTTC. As protein: CASNLGQGGLETQYF.

The rearrangement joins TRBV7-9 to TRBJ1-5, with 8 positions matching TRBD1. The CDR3 covers 17 residues. The trim removed 5 bases at V and 2 bases at J, leaving 11 bases unmatched. Germline CDR1 is SEHNR and CDR2 is FQNEAQ (reference sequence). CDR3 loop: CASSAHPGQERNQPQHF. CDR3 nucleotides: TGTGCCAGCAGCGCGCATCCGGGACAGGAGCGCAATCAGCCCCAGCATTTT.

J is TRBJ2-5 and V is TRBV11-2; D gene ambiguous. CDR3 length equals 12 residues. The germline gives CDR1 SGHAT, CDR2 FQNNGV. Between the trimmed V and J ends, which lost 5 bases and 11 bases, there was a span of 15 bases. The CDR3 bases are TGTGCCAGCAGCCCCACCCCCTTTGAGCAGTACTTC. As protein: CASSPTPFEQYF.

The chain combines TRBV18 with TRBJ1-3, with D uncertain. The V end was cut by 6 bases, the J end by 4 bases, with 22 bases between. This CDR3 has 17 amino acids. Germline CDR1 KGHSH, CDR2 LQKENI. This CDR3 is CASSNQGRGVRGNTIYF. The CDR3 coding sequence is TGTGCCAGCTCGAACCAAGGGCGGGGAGTACGGGGAAACACCATATATTTT.

This chain uses TRBV5-1 with TRBJ1-1; tentative D call: TRBD1 (6 bases). V was cut by 0 bases and J by 0 bases, with 9 bases left in between. CDR1 and CDR2 from the germline V gene are SGHRS and YFSETQ. This CDR3 contains 15 residues. The CDR3 reads CASSLGQGMNTEAFF. CDR3 coding DNA: TGCGCCAGCAGCTTGGGGCAGGGGATGAACACTGAAGCTTTCTTT.

The rearrangement joins TRBV4-1 to TRBJ2-3; 11 nucleotides align to TRBD1. V dropped 4 bases and J dropped 6; count of bases not matched to a gene: 6. There are 15 residues in the CDR3. Germline CDR1 MGHRA, CDR2 YSYEKL. The CDR3 spells CASSLRTGGEDTQYF. The CDR3 DNA follows: TGCGCCAGCAGCCTCCGGACAGGGGGCGAGGATACGCAGTATTTT.

J is TRBJ2-3 and V is TRBV7-9; 12 bases are shared with TRBD2. The trim removed 2 bases at V and 6 bases at J, leaving 6 bases unmatched. CDR3 length equals 16 residues. CDR1 is SEHNR and CDR2 is FQNEAQ in the germline V gene (reference sequence). For the CDR3, the DNA is TGTGCCAGCAGCTTACTAGCGGGGGGGGCAGGGGATACGCAGTATTTT. This gives the protein CASSLLAGGAGDTQYF.

The chain recombines TRBV29-1 with TRBJ2-1; TRBD2 matches at 7 bases. The CDR3 contains 16 residues. Trimming took 3 bases from V and 3 from J; bases not matched to a gene: 11. Germline CDR1 SQVTM, CDR2 ANQGSEA. For the CDR3, the DNA is TGCAGCGTTGAGGGGGGGAGGGGTGGTAGCTACAATGAGCAGTTCTTC. The encoded protein is CSVEGGRGGSYNEQFF.

This clone showed up just once. J is TRBJ2-5 and V is TRBV5-5; 8 positions agree with TRBD2. Per germline, CDR1 SGHKS and CDR2 YYEKEE (reference sequence). The CDR3 has 14 residues. V was clipped by 6 bases and J by 1 base; unmatched bases: 5. CDR3 coding DNA: TGTGCCAGCAAGCCCGGGGGGGGCCAAGAGACCCAGTACTTC. The encoded protein is CASKPGGGQETQYF. The full variable domain, in which reference TRBV5-5 and TRBJ2-5 provide the parts outside the CDR3, is DAGVTQSPTHLIKTRGQQVTLRCSPISGHKSVSWYQQVLGQGPQFIFQYYEKEERGRGNFPDRFSARQFPNYSSELNVNALLLGDSALYLCASKPGGGQETQYFGPGTRLLVL.

This rearrangement joins TRBV5-4 to TRBJ1-2; D gene ambiguous. V was cut by 6 bases and J by 1 base, with 22 bases left in between. The CDR3 runs 17 residues. The germline CDR1 and CDR2 sequences are SGHNT and YYREEE (reference sequence). The CDR3 bases are TGTGCCAGCACCCCGGGGATAGTTGTGGGGAATAACTATGGCTACACCTTC. Its translation: CASTPGIVVGNNYGYTF. Based on the CDR3 plus reference TRBV5-4 and TRBJ1-2, the full variable domain is ETGVTQSPTHLIKTRGQQVTLRCSSQSGHNTVSWYQQALGQGPQFIFQYYREEENGRGNFPPRFSGLQFPNYSSELNVNALELDDSALYLCASTPGIVVGNNYGYTFGSGTRLTVV.

The rearrangement joins TRBV6-4 to TRBJ1-1, with a possible D match to TRBD1 (5 bases). CDR3 length: 13 residues. CDR1 is MRHNA and CDR2 is SNTAGT in the germline V gene. V dropped 6 bases and J dropped 0 bases, with 8 bases sitting between them. The CDR3 loop is CASRQTVNTEAFF. CDR3 DNA sequence: TGTGCCAGCAGACAGACAGTGAACACTGAAGCTTTCTTT.

V gene TRBV15 combines with J gene TRBJ1-5; D is unresolved. CDR3 length equals 15 residues. The germline CDR1 and CDR2 sequences are LNHNV and YYDKDF (reference sequence). Between the trimmed V and J ends, which lost 0 bases and 0 bases, there was a span of 6 bases. The CDR3 spells CATSREHNSNQPQHF. The CDR3 DNA follows: TGTGCCACCAGCAGAGAGCACAATAGCAATCAGCCCCAGCATTTT. Complete variable domain (other parts from reference TRBV15 and TRBJ1-5): DAMVIQNPRYQVTQFGKPVTLSCSQTLNHNVMYWYQQKSSQAPKLLFHYYDKDFNNEADTPDNFQSRRPNTSFCFLDIRSPGLGDTAMYLCATSREHNSNQPQHFGDGTRLSIL.

The J gene is TRBJ1-5, the V gene TRBV10-3; D is ambiguous. V shed 5 bases and J shed 4 bases, with 9 bases lying between them. The CDR3 runs to 13 residues. Germline CDR1 and CDR2: ENHRY and SYGVKD. The CDR3 region has the DNA TGTGCCATCAGTCCGGGTCTAAATCAGCCCCAGCATTTT. Its protein is CAISPGLNQPQHF.

The chain joins TRBV6-1 to TRBJ2-1, with 13 bases aligning to TRBD2. V lost 7 bases and J lost 10; bases outside the gene matches: 10. CDR3 size: 15 residues. Germline V gene data show CDR1 as MNHNS and CDR2 as SASEGT. DNA for the CDR3: TGTGCCAGCACCTTGACTAGCGGGGGGAAAGTGGAGCAGTTCTTC. Its translation is CASTLTSGGKVEQFF.

This sequence joins TRBV5-4 and TRBJ2-7; 10 nucleotides match TRBD2. V shed 0 bases, J shed 5 bases, and the junction held 2 bases outside the gene matches. The CDR3 totals 14 residues. Germline V gives CDR1 SGHNT, CDR2 YYREEE (reference sequence). DNA of the CDR3: TGTGCCAGCAGCTTGGCTAGCGGGAGAAACGAGCAGTACTTC. It codes for CASSLASGRNEQYF. Drawing the rest from reference TRBV5-4 and TRBJ2-7, the complete variable domain is ETGVTQSPTHLIKTRGQQVTLRCSSQSGHNTVSWYQQALGQGPQFIFQYYREEENGRGNFPPRFSGLQFPNYSSELNVNALELDDSALYLCASSLASGRNEQYFGPGTRLTVT.

The CDR3 nucleotides read TGTGCCACCAGCAGGACCGACAGTAGTAGCAATCAGCCCCAGCATTTT. Encoded protein: CATSRTDSSSNQPQHF. The chain has TRBV15 and TRBJ1-5; perhaps TRBD1 as D (5 bases). V was pared by 3 bases and J by 0 bases, with 12 bases between. The V gene's germline CDR1 is LNHNV and CDR2 YYDKDF (reference sequence). CDR3 length: 16 residues.

The CDR3: CASSFNSGSYYEQYF. The DNA of the CDR3 is TGTGCCAGCAGCTTTAACTCAGGGTCCTACTACGAGCAGTACTTC. The V and J genes are TRBV7-2 and TRBJ2-7; TRBD1 is a possible D gene (5 bases). CDR3 length: 15 residues. Germline V CDR1 and CDR2: SGHTA, FQGNSA. V shed 3 bases and J shed 3 bases, with 15 bases lying between them.

The V gene is TRBV7-3, the J gene TRBJ2-3; TRBD1 matches 9 bases. The germline V gene has CDR1 SGHTA and CDR2 FQGTGA. V trimming: 5 bases; J trimming: 4 bases; junction bases outside the gene matches: 10. This CDR3 has 16 residues. Here the CDR3 DNA reads TGTGCCAGCAGCCAGCCGGGACAGGGATTTTCAGATACGCAGTATTTT. Translated, it gives CASSQPGQGFSDTQYF.

The V and J genes are TRBV6-5 and TRBJ1-1; 8 bases are a match to TRBD1. Looked up from germline, CDR1 is MNHEY and CDR2 is SVGAGI. This CDR3 contains 13 residues. J gave up 5 bases and V 6 bases, and 5 bases lay outside the gene matches. The CDR3 is CASSPTGGTEAFF. CDR3 in DNA: TGTGCCAGCAGCCCTACAGGGGGTACTGAAGCTTTCTTT.

Concerning this clone: Other DNA sequences within the sample encode an identical CDR3. This chain connects TRBV18 to TRBJ1-1, with 8 bases aligning to TRBD1. This CDR3 is built from 16 residues. After removal of 8 bases from V and 1 base from J, the junction contained 12 bases not matched to a gene. Germline V gene lookup returns CDR1 KGHSH and CDR2 LQKENI. The CDR3: CASRNRGSSGNTEAFF. In DNA form, the CDR3 reads TGTGCCAGCCGCAACAGGGGGTCCTCGGGGAACACTGAAGCTTTCTTT.

The V gene is TRBV5-5, the J gene TRBJ2-3, with D perhaps matching TRBD1 (6 bases). The germline gives CDR1 SGHKS, CDR2 YYEKEE (reference sequence). This CDR3 has 15 amino acids. V was cut by 0 bases and J by 1 base, with 9 bases left in between. CDR3 region: CASSLVGGGTDTQYF. Here the CDR3 DNA reads TGTGCCAGCAGCTTGGTAGGGGGAGGCACAGATACGCAGTATTTT.

The chain couples TRBV29-1 to TRBJ2-2, with TRBD1 as a possible D gene (6 bases). The CDR3 is made up of 12 amino acids. Trimming shortened V by 6 bases and J by 5 bases, and 10 bases separated the two germline ends. Germline CDR1 and CDR2: SQVTM and ANQGSEA. CDR3 residues: CSVGRGTGELFF. CDR3 DNA sequence: TGCAGCGTCGGAAGGGGGACCGGGGAGCTGTTTTTT.

The CDR3 region is CSVTSPGHSQETQYF. The CDR3 DNA follows: TGCAGCGTCACCTCCCCGGGACACTCGCAAGAGACCCAGTACTTC. The chain is built from TRBV29-1 and TRBJ2-5; D possibly corresponds to TRBD1 (6 bases). The CDR3 length is 15 residues. With 6 bases removed from V and 2 bases from J, the gap between germline ends came to 19 bases. Germline V gene lookup returns CDR1 SQVTM and CDR2 ANQGSEA.

V usage is TRBV29-1 and J usage is TRBJ2-2, with D tentatively TRBD1 (7 bases). Germline CDR1 is SQVTM and CDR2 is ANQGSEA. V was trimmed by 6 bases and J by 3 bases, leaving 11 bases between them. The CDR3 has 13 residues. CDR3 amino acids: CSVDREDTGELFF. DNA of the CDR3: TGCAGCGTCGACAGGGAGGACACCGGGGAGCTGTTTTTT.